This entry lists 29 T cell receptor beta chains sequenced from one sample in a study of patients and donors after allogeneic stem cell transplantation. TCRdb passed the RT-PCR reads through MiXCR, listing each CDR3 protein once. Of 900,000 to 1,000,000 distinct CDR3 sequences listed, 15% to 20% are singletons. Sequencing input: blood, either unsorted or a sorted T cell fraction (not recorded which). The receptors shown here come from a human donor who was either an allogeneic HSCT recipient or a stem cell or donor lymphocyte infusion donor (not recorded which). It is not recorded whose cells these are; they may come from a transplant donor.

This chain connects TRBV29-1 to TRBJ2-5; 8 nucleotides line up with TRBD1. Germline V CDR1 and CDR2: SQVTM, ANQGSEA. The CDR3 spans 14 residues. Losses at the gene ends were 4 bases for V and 5 bases for J; bases not matched to a gene: 9. Written as DNA, the CDR3 is TGCAGCGTTGGAAACCCAGGGGGCGGGGAGACCCAGTACTTC. The encoded protein is CSVGNPGGGETQYF. Full variable domain (missing parts from reference TRBV29-1 and TRBJ2-5): SAVISQKPSRDICQRGTSLTIQCQVDSQVTMMFWYRQQPGQSLTLIATANQGSEATYESGFVIDKFPISRPNLTFSTLTVSNMSPEDSSIYLCSVGNPGGGETQYFGPGTRLLVL.

This rearrangement joins TRBV20-1 to TRBJ1-3; D gene ambiguous. V lost 6 bases, J lost 4 bases, and 13 bases lay in between. The V gene's germline CDR1 is DFQATT and CDR2 SNEGSKA (reference sequence). The CDR3 runs 13 residues. CDR3 nucleotides: TGCAGTGCGTTCCCGGGAAGAGGAAACACCATATATTTT. This translates into CSAFPGRGNTIYF.

The J gene is TRBJ1-2, the V gene TRBV7-2, with 7 nucleotides matching TRBD1. There are 15 residues in the CDR3. CDR1 and CDR2 from the germline V gene are SGHTA and FQGNSA. J gave up 8 bases and V 4 bases, and 13 bases lay outside the gene matches. The chain's CDR3 is CASSSAQGIYGGYTF. The CDR3 DNA is TGTGCCAGCAGCTCCGCACAGGGGATCTATGGAGGCTACACCTTC.

The chain joins TRBV5-1 to TRBJ1-6; D not resolved. Germline CDR1 is SGHRS and CDR2 is YFSETQ. The V end was cut by 1 base, the J end by 7 bases, with 6 bases between. The CDR3 runs 13 residues. The CDR3 loop is CASSLLLNSPLHF. CDR3 sequence (DNA): TGCGCCAGCAGCTTGCTCCTGAATTCACCCCTCCACTTT.

A few counts support this clonotype. This chain uses TRBV20-1 with TRBJ2-2; D unresolved. The germline gives CDR1 DFQATT, CDR2 SNEGSKA (reference sequence). There are 12 residues in the CDR3. V was trimmed by 3 bases and J by 0 bases, leaving 2 bases between them. Here the CDR3 reads CSARANTGELFF. CDR3 bases: TGCAGTGCTAGGGCGAACACCGGGGAGCTGTTTTTT.

A few counts support this clonotype. The CDR3 spells CASSRSVLNTEAFF. The CDR3 nucleotides read TGTGCCAGCAGCCGCTCCGTCTTGAACACTGAAGCTTTCTTT. The genes are TRBV3-1 and TRBJ1-1, with D unresolved. The CDR3 spans 14 residues. CDR1 and CDR2 from the germline V gene are LGHDT and YNNKEL (reference sequence). V lost 4 bases and J 0 bases, leaving 9 bases between the germline ends.

This clonotype was seen a handful of times. The chain links TRBV23-1 to TRBJ2-7; D unclear. TRBV23-1 is assigned to the ORF class and has an uncertain function. The CDR3 runs to 13 residues. V lost 8 bases, J lost 4 bases, and 15 bases lay in between. The CDR3 bases are TGCGCCAGCCGCCCTCGGGCAACTTACGAGCAGTACTTC. Translation: CASRPRATYEQYF.

This clonotype was detected only a few times. The chain carries TRBV5-1 and TRBJ2-1; 8 nucleotides align to TRBD2. This CDR3 has 16 residues. Germline trimming cut 0 bases from V and 6 bases from J; bases unmatched to any gene: 8. Germline V gives CDR1 SGHRS, CDR2 YFSETQ. CDR3 in amino acids: CASSLARAGGSNEQFF. In DNA form, the CDR3 reads TGCGCCAGCAGCTTGGCCAGGGCGGGGGGATCCAATGAGCAGTTCTTC.

V gene TRBV21-1 combines with J gene TRBJ1-2. TRBV21-1 is noted as a pseudogene. This CDR3 contains 14 residues. CDR3 region: CASSLGNWNYGYTF. CDR3 nucleotides: TGTGCCAGCAGCCTCGGCAACTGGAACTATGGCTACACCTTC.

The V and J genes are TRBV11-3 and TRBJ1-1; D possibly corresponds to TRBD1 (6 bases). Germline CDR1 and CDR2: SGHNT and YENEEA. The CDR3 loop spans 14 amino acids. V gave up 3 bases and J gave up 3 bases, with 11 bases separating them. The CDR3 reads CASSLRGKDTEAFF. DNA of the CDR3: TGTGCCAGCAGCTTGAGGGGGAAGGACACTGAAGCTTTCTTT.

This clonotype was recorded at least ten times. This chain joins TRBV5-1 and TRBJ1-1, with D possibly being TRBD1 (6 bases). V lost 0 bases and J 10 bases, leaving 19 bases between the germline ends. In germline, CDR1 is SGHRS, CDR2 YFSETQ. The length of the CDR3 is 15 residues. The CDR3 DNA reads as TGCGCCAGCAGCTTGGACGGGGGCGCATCACCTCGAGCTTTCTTT. Its translation is CASSLDGGASPRAFF.

This clonotype came up a few times. The chain is built from TRBV9 and TRBJ2-1; D not certain. V was clipped by 0 bases and J by 0 bases, with 10 bases between them. Germline V CDR1 and CDR2: SGDLS, YYNGEE. CDR3 length: 16 residues. The CDR3 region is CASSVAGHSSYNEQFF. Here the CDR3 DNA reads TGTGCCAGCAGCGTAGCTGGGCATAGCTCCTACAATGAGCAGTTCTTC. The entire variable domain, with the rest obtained from reference TRBV9 and TRBJ2-1, is as follows: DSGVTQTPKHLITATGQRVTLRCSPRSGDLSVYWYQQSLDQGLQFLIQYYNGEERAKGNILERFSAQQFPDLHSELNLSSLELGDSALYFCASSVAGHSSYNEQFFGPGTRLTVL.

This clonotype appeared a few times. The chain uses TRBV3-1 and TRBJ2-2; unclear D gene. Per germline, CDR1 LGHDT and CDR2 YNNKEL (reference sequence). V was clipped by 0 bases and J by 5 bases, with 7 bases between them. The CDR3 consists of 14 residues. CDR3 sequence: CASSQEGLTGELFF. For the CDR3, the DNA is TGTGCCAGCAGCCAAGAAGGCCTAACCGGGGAGCTGTTTTTT.

V gene TRBV7-8 combines with J gene TRBJ1-1, with D perhaps matching TRBD1 (5 bases). This CDR3 has 15 amino acids. From germline, CDR1 is SGHVS and CDR2 FQNEAQ. V lost 3 bases and J 3 bases, leaving 14 bases between the germline ends. The chain's CDR3 is CASSFEGLPYTEAFF. DNA for the CDR3: TGTGCCAGCAGCTTCGAGGGACTCCCGTACACTGAAGCTTTCTTT.

This chain links TRBV3-1 with TRBJ2-3; TRBD2 is a possible D gene (7 bases). V gave up 0 bases and J gave up 4 bases, with 17 bases separating them. Germline-derived CDR1 and CDR2 are LGHDT and YNNKEL (reference sequence). There are 17 residues in the CDR3. This chain's CDR3 is CASSQDLVGAGADTQYF. As DNA, the CDR3 is TGTGCCAGCAGCCAAGATTTGGTGGGGGCGGGGGCAGATACGCAGTATTTT.

The J gene is TRBJ2-5, the V gene TRBV11-2; perhaps TRBD2 as D (6 bases). Germline CDR1 is SGHAT and CDR2 is FQNNGV. CDR3 length: 16 amino acids. V was clipped by 3 bases and J by 5 bases, with 19 bases between them. CDR3 loop: CASSLIPGLFGETQYF. The CDR3 coding sequence is TGTGCCAGCAGCTTGATACCGGGACTTTTTGGGGAGACCCAGTACTTC.

The chain carries TRBV2 and TRBJ1-2, with D tentatively TRBD1 (6 bases). CDR3 length equals 13 residues. Trimming shortened V by 8 bases and J by 6 bases, and 16 bases separated the two germline ends. Germline values: CDR1 SNHLY, CDR2 FYNNEI. CDR3 coding DNA: TGTGCCAGCCGGATCTCAGGGGTTGATGGCTACACCTTC. This codes for CASRISGVDGYTF.

J is TRBJ2-2 and V is TRBV29-1; D is possibly TRBD2 (5 bases). The CDR3 sequence is 13 residues long. V dropped 4 bases and J dropped 5 bases, with 11 bases sitting between them. CDR1 is SQVTM, CDR2 ANQGSEA, per germline. CDR3 coding DNA: TGCAGCGTTGTCGGGGTTCCAACCGGGGAGCTGTTTTTT. Amino acids: CSVVGVPTGELFF.

This clonotype was recorded many times. The chain has TRBV12-3 or TRBV12-4 and TRBJ2-3; 16 bases line up with TRBD2. V lost 3 bases, J lost 6 bases, and 0 bases stayed unmatched. The CDR3 has 15 residues. The CDR3 sequence: CASSLGLAGGDTQYF. The CDR3 DNA reads as TGTGCCAGCAGTTTGGGACTAGCGGGAGGGGATACGCAGTATTTT.

The gene calls are TRBV5-1 and TRBJ1-2; the D gene is possibly TRBD1 (6 bases). This CDR3 comprises 13 residues. Between the trimmed V and J ends, which lost 1 base and 7 bases, there was a span of 11 bases. CDR1 is SGHRS, CDR2 YFSETQ, per germline. This chain's CDR3 is CASSLRGEGGYTF. CDR3 DNA sequence: TGCGCCAGCAGCTTGAGGGGGGAAGGTGGCTACACCTTC.

V gene TRBV2 combines with J gene TRBJ2-3; TRBD2 matches at 11 bases. Germline CDR1 and CDR2: SNHLY and FYNNEI. With 7 bases clipped from V and 4 bases from J, the junction kept 4 bases outside the gene matches. This CDR3 has 14 amino acids. CDR3 in amino acids: CASKLAGVPDTQYF. In DNA, the CDR3 is TGTGCCAGCAAACTAGCGGGAGTCCCAGATACGCAGTATTTT.

The CDR3 sequence is CASSLNSRGGTDTQYF. CDR3 sequence (DNA): TGCGCCAGCAGCTTGAATAGCCGTGGTGGGACAGATACGCAGTATTTT. The chain couples TRBV5-1 to TRBJ2-3, with D hard to call. Germline CDR1 and CDR2: SGHRS and YFSETQ. Trimming removed 1 base at V and 3 bases at J, with 15 bases between. This CDR3 contains 16 residues.

This chain joins TRBV2 and TRBJ2-6, with D possibly matching TRBD1 (5 bases). V gave up 6 bases and J gave up 0 bases, with 6 bases separating them. Germline-derived CDR1 and CDR2 are SNHLY and FYNNEI. This CDR3 contains 14 residues. CDR3 protein: CASRGRSGANVLTF. The DNA for the CDR3 is TGTGCCAGCAGGGGGCGCTCTGGGGCCAACGTCCTGACTTTC. Full variable domain (outside the CDR3, taken from reference TRBV2 and TRBJ2-6): EPEVTQTPSHQVTQMGQEVILRCVPISNHLYFYWYRQILGQKVEFLVSFYNNEISEKSEIFDDQFSVERPDGSNFTLKIRSTKLEDSAMYFCASRGRSGANVLTFGAGSRLTVL.

This chain links TRBV18 with TRBJ2-5; D is uncertain. Germline values: CDR1 KGHSH, CDR2 LQKENI. The CDR3 consists of 14 residues. V was cut by 5 bases and J by 4 bases, with 14 bases left in between. The CDR3: CASSSPSSRETQYF. The CDR3 DNA follows: TGTGCCAGCTCATCGCCGAGTTCCCGAGAGACCCAGTACTTC.

This clonotype has just a few counts. The gene calls are TRBV20-1 and TRBJ2-3, with D unresolved. This CDR3 is built from 12 residues. Trimming pared 3 bases from V and 1 base from J, leaving 5 bases between. Per germline, CDR1 DFQATT and CDR2 SNEGSKA (reference sequence). Here the CDR3 reads CSARLGTDTQYF. CDR3 coding DNA: TGCAGTGCTAGGCTGGGCACAGATACGCAGTATTTT.

This clonotype turned up a few times. This chain links TRBV6-1 with TRBJ1-5; TRBD1 matches at 8 bases. This CDR3 spans 14 amino acids. V lost 4 bases and J lost 8; bases outside the gene matches: 7. Germline lookup yields CDR1 MNHNS and CDR2 SASEGT. The CDR3 sequence: CASSARQGREPQHF. In DNA form, the CDR3 reads TGTGCCAGCAGTGCCCGACAGGGGAGGGAGCCCCAGCATTTT.

V and J are TRBV20-1 and TRBJ2-3; D remains unclear. Trimming shortened V by 2 bases and J by 3 bases, and 18 bases separated the two germline ends. From germline, CDR1 is DFQATT and CDR2 SNEGSKA (reference sequence). This CDR3 comprises 16 residues. For the CDR3, the DNA is TGCAGTGCTAGAAGCCCAAGCAGACCTTCAACAGATACGCAGTATTTT. It encodes CSARSPSRPSTDTQYF.

This clonotype came up a few times. V is TRBV9 and J is TRBJ2-1; 12 bases match TRBD2. J was trimmed by 9 bases and V by 3 bases; bases with no gene match: 10. CDR1 and CDR2 from the germline V gene are SGDLS and YYNGEE. The CDR3 has 16 residues. The CDR3 DNA follows: TGTGCCAGCAGCGGCGTAAGGACTAGCGGGGTAGGTGAGCAGTTCTTC. This translates into CASSGVRTSGVGEQFF.

This clonotype was observed a handful of times. The rearrangement uses TRBV5-1 and TRBJ2-2; TRBD2 might be the D (5 bases). The germline CDR1 and CDR2 sequences are SGHRS and YFSETQ. Trimming removed 3 bases at V and 6 bases at J, with 18 bases between. The CDR3 is 16 residues long. DNA for the CDR3: TGCGCCAGCAGCTCGACCCTCCGGAGGAGCGCCGGGGAGCTGTTTTTT. Encoded protein: CASSSTLRRSAGELFF.